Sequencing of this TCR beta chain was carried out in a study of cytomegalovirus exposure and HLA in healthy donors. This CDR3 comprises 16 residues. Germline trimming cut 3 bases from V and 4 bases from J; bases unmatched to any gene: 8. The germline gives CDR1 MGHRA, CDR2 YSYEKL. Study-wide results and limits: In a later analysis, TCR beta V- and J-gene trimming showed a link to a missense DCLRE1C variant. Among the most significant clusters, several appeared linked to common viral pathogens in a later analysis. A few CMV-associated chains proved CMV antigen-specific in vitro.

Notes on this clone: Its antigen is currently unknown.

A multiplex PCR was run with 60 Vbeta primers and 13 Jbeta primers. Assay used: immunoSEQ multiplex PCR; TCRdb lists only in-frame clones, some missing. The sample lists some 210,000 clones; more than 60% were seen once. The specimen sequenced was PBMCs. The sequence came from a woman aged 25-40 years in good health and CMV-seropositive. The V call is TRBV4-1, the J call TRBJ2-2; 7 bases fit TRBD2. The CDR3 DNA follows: TGCGCCAGCAGCCATGGCGGCGGGAGCTTCACCGGGGAGCTGTTTTTT. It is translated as CASSHGGGSFTGELFF.